This TCR beta chain was captured in a study of Tregs in tolerant kidney transplant recipients. CDR3 length: 16 residues. CDR1 is SGHRS and CDR2 is YFSETQ in the germline V gene. The V and J ends lost 0 bases and 8 bases, in that order; junction bases with no gene match: 11. Sequencing used immunoSEQ multiplex PCR; TCRdb keeps in-frame clones, though not all of them. The sample shows about 240,000 clones, around 81% of them seen only once. This clonotype was sampled from a human donor in good health. V is TRBV5-1 and J is TRBJ2-3, with 8 bases identical to TRBD1. Sequenced material: CD4+ T cells from blood. The CDR3 sequence is CASSLARGPTQGTQYF. As DNA, the CDR3 is TGCGCCAGCAGCTTGGCCAGGGGGCCCACACAGGGTACGCAGTATTTT.